Sequencing of this T cell receptor (beta chain) was carried out in a study of beta chain features in type 1 diabetes. Findings and caveats of the study: The study left unresolved whether HLA type influences TCRB rearrangement. Junctions at VDJ sites from type 1 diabetes patients had fewer insertions and more deletions. Among patients with Type 1 diabetes, TCRB CDR3s were moderately but significantly shorter in every one of the four CD4+ subsets.

Germline V gene lookup returns CDR1 SGHRS and CDR2 YFSETQ. Trimming took 4 bases from V and 1 from J; bases not matched to a gene: 11. The CDR3 runs 16 residues. Populations obtained by sorting all exceeded 98% purity. Reverse transcription of all isolated RNA meant that expressed TCRB transcripts were sequenced. Sequenced naive, central memory and regulatory T cell samples produced an average of roughly 3.5 million reads. Profiling relied on immunoSEQ multiplex PCR, and the TCRdb table lists in-frame clones only, not all of them. The sample shows a few hundred thousand clones, around 21% of them seen only once. About this clone: Antigen specificity is unknown.

Sequenced material: naive CD4+ T cells from blood. The TCR originated in a woman aged 40 to 50 with type 1 diabetes. The chain uses TRBV5-1 and TRBJ2-7; 7 nucleotides align to TRBD2. The DNA for the CDR3 is TGCGCCAGCAGCCCGGGAGGTGGGACGGCTTCCTACGAGCAGTACTTC. Its protein product is CASSPGGGTASYEQYF.